The next 16 T cell receptor beta chains were all read from a single sample in a study of CD8 T cells in ankylosing spondylitis. TCRdb independently ran MiXCR on the 5' RACE reads; one entry per CDR3 protein. Here the sample spans about 220,000 distinct CDR3 sequences, under 30% being singletons. Sequenced material: blood, either unsorted or a sorted T cell fraction (not recorded which). These receptor sequences come from a male donor with ankylosing spondylitis or in good health (not recorded which).

This clonotype was recorded a few times. The chain employs TRBV29-1 and TRBJ1-4, with D perhaps matching TRBD1 (6 bases). From germline, CDR1 is SQVTM and CDR2 ANQGSEA. V was clipped by 4 bases and J by 11 bases, with 14 bases between them. The CDR3 has 12 amino acids. The CDR3 protein is CSVVGGLGKLFF. CDR3 nucleotides: TGCAGCGTTGTAGGGGGACTTGGGAAACTGTTTTTT. The full variable domain, its missing parts supplied by reference TRBV29-1 and TRBJ1-4, is SAVISQKPSRDICQRGTSLTIQCQVDSQVTMMFWYRQQPGQSLTLIATANQGSEATYESGFVIDKFPISRPNLTFSTLTVSNMSPEDSSIYLCSVVGGLGKLFFGSGTQLSVL.

V is TRBV7-2 and J is TRBJ2-3, with TRBD2 as a possible D gene (6 bases). The germline V gene has CDR1 SGHTA and CDR2 FQGNSA. The CDR3 covers 14 residues. The V gene lost 4 bases and the J gene lost 8 bases, with 16 bases spanning the gap. CDR3: CASSSSVKVATQYF. CDR3 in DNA: TGTGCCAGCAGCTCTAGCGTGAAGGTAGCTACGCAGTATTTT.

The table lists this clonotype with many counts. The chain couples TRBV4-2 to TRBJ2-7, with D perhaps TRBD1 (5 bases). CDR1 and CDR2 from the germline V gene are LGHNA and YNFKEQ. Trimming pared 0 bases from V and 6 bases from J, leaving 15 bases between. The CDR3 runs 15 residues. The CDR3 sequence: CASSQEQGWGGEQYF. CDR3 coding DNA: TGTGCCAGCAGCCAAGAGCAGGGTTGGGGCGGCGAGCAGTACTTC.

This chain links TRBV12-3 or TRBV12-4 with TRBJ2-1, with 9 bases aligning to TRBD1. The CDR3 loop spans 15 amino acids. Unmatched junction bases numbered 4, after V lost 6 bases and J lost 1 base. The CDR3, as DNA: TGTGCCAGCAGCTATGACAGGGGGTCCTACAATGAGCAGTTCTTC. It yields the protein CASSYDRGSYNEQFF.

This chain joins TRBV20-1 and TRBJ2-3; D may be TRBD2 (6 bases). Trimming stripped 6 bases from V and 2 bases from J, with 9 bases between. From germline, CDR1 is DFQATT and CDR2 SNEGSKA (reference sequence). CDR3 size: 12 residues. The CDR3 protein is CSAREATDTQYF. The CDR3 DNA reads TGCAGTGCAAGGGAGGCCACAGATACGCAGTATTTT.

This clonotype has more than one count but fewer than ten. The rearrangement joins TRBV6-1 to TRBJ2-7; TRBD1 matches 11 bases. CDR3 length equals 14 residues. The trim removed 7 bases at V and 10 bases at J, leaving 12 bases unmatched. Germline lookup yields CDR1 MNHNS and CDR2 SASEGT. CDR3 DNA sequence: TGTGCCAGCACCCTGGGACAGGGGGGTCATGTTCAGTACTTC. Its translation: CASTLGQGGHVQYF.

The sample holds many counts of this clonotype. The chain recombines TRBV2 with TRBJ1-4; maybe TRBD1 (6 bases). In germline, CDR1 is SNHLY, CDR2 FYNNEI. Trimming cost V 2 bases and J 6 bases, with 10 bases left between them. CDR3 size: 14 residues. CDR3 sequence (DNA): TGTGCCAGCAGTGAAAAGGGGGATCATGAAAAACTGTTTTTT. Its protein is CASSEKGDHEKLFF.

A few counts support this clonotype. V and J are TRBV29-1 and TRBJ1-1; D not resolved. Deletions cut 4 bases from V and 5 bases from J, with 17 bases between. The CDR3 is 14 amino acids. CDR1 is SQVTM, CDR2 ANQGSEA, per germline. In DNA form, the CDR3 reads TGCAGCGTTGGATCCCGGGGTCTTTGGACTGAAGCTTTCTTT. Protein sequence: CSVGSRGLWTEAFF.

Ten or more counts support this clonotype. The chain employs TRBV12-3 or TRBV12-4 and TRBJ2-5; no clear D gene. Trimming left V 0 bases short and J 5 bases short, with 7 bases between. The CDR3 totals 13 residues. The CDR3 spells CASSLAPPETQYF. The CDR3 DNA reads as TGTGCCAGCAGTTTAGCGCCTCCGGAGACCCAGTACTTC.

This chain links TRBV29-1 with TRBJ2-3, with D perhaps matching TRBD2 (5 bases). The germline V gene encodes CDR1 SQVTM and CDR2 ANQGSEA. The V gene lost 8 bases and the J gene lost 0 bases, with 15 bases spanning the gap. This CDR3 contains 14 residues. The DNA of the CDR3 is TGCAGCCTCATGTCGAGCGGAAGCACAGATACGCAGTATTTT. Amino acids: CSLMSSGSTDTQYF.

This clonotype came up once. This chain uses TRBV12-3 or TRBV12-4 with TRBJ1-1; 8 bases match TRBD1. V lost 3 bases, J lost 6 bases, and 9 bases stayed unmatched. The CDR3 has 15 residues. CDR3 in amino acids: CASSFSRTGSAEAFF. In DNA form, the CDR3 reads TGTGCCAGCAGTTTCAGTCGGACAGGGAGCGCTGAAGCTTTCTTT.

The gene calls are TRBV7-9 and TRBJ2-7; TRBD2 agrees at 10 bases. The CDR3 has 16 residues. V lost 1 base and J lost 5; bases outside the gene matches: 8. Germline CDR1 reads SEHNR; CDR2 reads FQNEAQ (reference sequence). In DNA form, the CDR3 reads TGTGCCAGCAGCTTAGACACGAGCGGGAGGGCCCACGAGCAGTACTTC. As protein: CASSLDTSGRAHEQYF.

This chain connects TRBV15 to TRBJ2-7; 7 bases map to TRBD2. The junction had 12 bases not matched to a gene; V was cut back by 4 bases and J by 3 bases. The CDR3 covers 16 residues. Germline V CDR1 and CDR2: LNHNV, YYDKDF (reference sequence). The CDR3 loop is CATSKGSRRERYEQYF. CDR3 DNA sequence: TGTGCCACCAGCAAAGGGTCAAGGCGGGAGCGCTACGAGCAGTACTTC.

This clonotype has only a few counts. The rearrangement joins TRBV12-3 or TRBV12-4 to TRBJ2-1, with TRBD2 identical over 7 bases. The trim removed 8 bases at V and 4 bases at J, leaving 8 bases unmatched. The CDR3 spans 14 residues. CDR3 nucleotides: TGTGCCAGCGTCCGGGAGGTCGCGTACAATGAGCAGTTCTTC. This sequence encodes CASVREVAYNEQFF.

This chain joins TRBV29-1 and TRBJ1-3, with unresolved D. Germline lookup yields CDR1 SQVTM and CDR2 ANQGSEA. This CDR3 comprises 13 residues. Trimming took off 3 bases at V and 1 base at J, with 7 bases between the two ends. This CDR3 reads CSVDMMSGNTIYF. In DNA, the CDR3 is TGCAGCGTTGATATGATGTCTGGAAACACCATATATTTT.

The table lists this clonotype with many counts. This chain joins TRBV21-1 and TRBJ2-3. TRBV21-1 is designated a pseudogene. The CDR3 sequence is 15 residues long. CDR3 coding DNA: TGTGCCAGCAGCAAAGACGGGGCTAGCACAGATACGCAGTATTTT. This sequence encodes CASSKDGASTDTQYF.